The 8 T cell receptor beta chains given below trace back to one sample, sequenced in a study of blood T cell repertoires in COVID-19 (dated by TCRdb to about 2020). The library came from the immunoSEQ multiplex PCR assay. This immuneACCESS table, as held by TCRdb, lists in-frame sequences with V and J called but not all clones. Of the missing ones, under half trace to an unresolved V gene in checked studies; the others have no known cause. For this sample the table gives under 400,000 clones, of which approximately 87% were detected only once. The top ten clones comprise roughly 2% of the sample. The sequenced material came from PBMCs or T cells enriched from blood (not recorded which). These receptors all stem from a man aged 35-49 years in a cohort exposed to, infected with or recovered from COVID-19 (not recorded which).

The gene calls are TRBV5-4 and TRBJ2-2, with TRBD1 matching over 7 bases. V lost 6 bases, J lost 5 bases, and 10 bases stayed unmatched. CDR1 SGHNT and CDR2 YYREEE come from the germline V gene (reference sequence). The CDR3 has 15 amino acids. Here the CDR3 reads CASTARTGTTGELFF. The CDR3 region has the DNA TGTGCCAGCACAGCTCGGACAGGCACGACCGGGGAGCTGTTTTTT.

This clone appeared a single time. The rearrangement uses TRBV6-2 or TRBV6-3 and TRBJ2-1; 11 bases agree with TRBD2. This CDR3 is 18 amino acids long. Per germline, CDR1 MNHEY and CDR2 SVGEGT. The V segment lost 5 bases and the J segment 0 bases; nucleotides outside the gene matches: 9. CDR3 sequence (DNA): TGTGCCAGCAGTCTCGGACTAGCGGGCACCTCCTCCTACAATGAGCAGTTCTTC. It codes for CASSLGLAGTSSYNEQFF.

This clone was recorded a few times. This chain joins TRBV10-2 and TRBJ1-1; possibly TRBD1 for D (5 bases). This CDR3 has 12 residues. The germline V gene encodes CDR1 WSHSY and CDR2 SAAADI. V was clipped by 7 bases and J by 1 base, with 7 bases between them. CDR3 sequence (DNA): TGCGCCAGCACGGGGGGGAACACTGAAGCTTTCTTT. This gives the protein CASTGGNTEAFF.

The chain employs TRBV6-2 or TRBV6-3 and TRBJ1-6; 7 nucleotides match TRBD1. The germline V gene has CDR1 MNHEY and CDR2 SVGEGT. J gave up 7 bases and V 5 bases, and 11 bases lay outside the gene matches. The CDR3 covers 16 residues. CDR3: CASSHRGSHRNSPLHF. The CDR3, as DNA: TGTGCCAGCAGTCACAGGGGATCCCATCGGAATTCACCCCTCCACTTT.

This clone was detected once. V and J are TRBV27 and TRBJ1-6; the match to TRBD1 covers 7 bases. The CDR3 has 12 residues. Germline CDR1 is MNHEY and CDR2 is SMNVEV (reference sequence). The junction had 4 bases not matched to a gene; V was cut back by 9 bases and J by 8 bases. CDR3 nucleotide sequence: TGTGCCAGGACAGGGTTAGATTCACCCCTCCACTTT. It translates to CARTGLDSPLHF.

This sequence joins TRBV5-4 and TRBJ1-2, with 8 positions matching TRBD1. Germline CDR1 and CDR2: SGHNT and YYREEE (reference sequence). V shed 0 bases and J 0 bases; nucleotides not matched to a gene: 7. The CDR3 is 17 amino acids. Here the CDR3 DNA reads TGTGCCAGCAGCTTGGGAGGGACAGGTTACGCTAACTATGGCTACACCTTC. Translation gives CASSLGGTGYANYGYTF.

The V and J genes are TRBV30 and TRBJ1-6; TRBD1 might be the D (5 bases). CDR1 GTSNPN and CDR2 SVGIG come from the germline V gene (reference sequence). The CDR3 extends over 14 amino acids. The germline V and J ends were trimmed by 2 bases and 10 bases, with 15 bases remaining between them. In DNA, the CDR3 is TGTGCCTGGAGTCATCCAGGGAGGAGGTCACCCCTCCACTTT. As protein: CAWSHPGRRSPLHF.

The gene calls are TRBV18 and TRBJ1-1; 10 nucleotides match TRBD1. The CDR3 totals 14 residues. Germline V gene sequence: CDR1 KGHSH, CDR2 LQKENI. J was trimmed by 5 bases and V by 3 bases; bases with no gene match: 3. The CDR3 protein is CASSPGQGWTEAFF. For the CDR3, the DNA is TGTGCCAGCTCACCGGGACAGGGGTGGACTGAAGCTTTCTTT.